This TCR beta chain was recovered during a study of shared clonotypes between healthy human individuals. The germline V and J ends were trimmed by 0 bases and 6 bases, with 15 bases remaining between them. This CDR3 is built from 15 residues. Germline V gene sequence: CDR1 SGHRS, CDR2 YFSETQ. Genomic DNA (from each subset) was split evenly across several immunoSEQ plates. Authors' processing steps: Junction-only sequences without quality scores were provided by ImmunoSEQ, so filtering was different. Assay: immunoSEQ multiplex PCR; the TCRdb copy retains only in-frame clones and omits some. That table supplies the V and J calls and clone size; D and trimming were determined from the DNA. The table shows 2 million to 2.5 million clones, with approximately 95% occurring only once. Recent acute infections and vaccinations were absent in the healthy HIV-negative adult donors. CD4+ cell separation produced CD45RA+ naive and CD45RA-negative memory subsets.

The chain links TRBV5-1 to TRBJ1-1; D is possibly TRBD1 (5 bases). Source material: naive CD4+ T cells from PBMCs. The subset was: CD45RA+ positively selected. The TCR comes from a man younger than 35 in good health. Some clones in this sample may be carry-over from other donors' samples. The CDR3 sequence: CASSLGDLIGAEAFF. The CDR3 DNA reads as TGCGCCAGCAGCTTGGGGGACCTAATTGGCGCTGAAGCTTTCTTT.